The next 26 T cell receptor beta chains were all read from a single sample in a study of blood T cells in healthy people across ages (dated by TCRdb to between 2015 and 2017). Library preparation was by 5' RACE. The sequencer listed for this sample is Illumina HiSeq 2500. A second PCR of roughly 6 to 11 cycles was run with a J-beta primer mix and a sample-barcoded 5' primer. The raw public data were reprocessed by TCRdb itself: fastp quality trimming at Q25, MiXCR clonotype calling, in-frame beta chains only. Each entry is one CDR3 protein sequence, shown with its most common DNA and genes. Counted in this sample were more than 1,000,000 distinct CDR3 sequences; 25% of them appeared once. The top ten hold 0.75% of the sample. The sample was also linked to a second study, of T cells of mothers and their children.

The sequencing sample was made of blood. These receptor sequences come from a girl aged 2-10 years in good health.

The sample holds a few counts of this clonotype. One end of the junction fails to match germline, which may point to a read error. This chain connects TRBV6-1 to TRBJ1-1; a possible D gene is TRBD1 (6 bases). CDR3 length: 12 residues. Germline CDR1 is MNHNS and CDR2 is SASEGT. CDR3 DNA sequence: TGTGCCAGCAGTGAAGCGGGGGCAAGGCCTTATTTT. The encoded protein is CASSEAGARPYF.

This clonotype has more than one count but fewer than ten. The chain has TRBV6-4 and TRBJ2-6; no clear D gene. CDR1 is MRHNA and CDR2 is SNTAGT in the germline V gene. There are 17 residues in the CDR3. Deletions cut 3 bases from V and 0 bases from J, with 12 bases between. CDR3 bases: TGTGCCAGCAGTGAAGTTCCCTATTTCTCTGGGGCCAACGTCCTGACTTTC. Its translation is CASSEVPYFSGANVLTF.

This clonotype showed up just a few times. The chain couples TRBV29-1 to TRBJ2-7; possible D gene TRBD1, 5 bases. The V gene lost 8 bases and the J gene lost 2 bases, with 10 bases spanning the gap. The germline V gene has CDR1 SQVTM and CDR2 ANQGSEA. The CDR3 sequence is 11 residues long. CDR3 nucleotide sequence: TGCAGCACCTCGGACACCTACGAGCAGTACTTC. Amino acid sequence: CSTSDTYEQYF.

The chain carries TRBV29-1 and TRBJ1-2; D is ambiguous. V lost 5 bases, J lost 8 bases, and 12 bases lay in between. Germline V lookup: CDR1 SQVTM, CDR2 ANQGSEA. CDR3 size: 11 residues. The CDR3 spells CSVSPGRGYTF. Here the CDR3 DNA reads TGCAGCGTTTCCCCCGGAAGAGGCTACACCTTC.

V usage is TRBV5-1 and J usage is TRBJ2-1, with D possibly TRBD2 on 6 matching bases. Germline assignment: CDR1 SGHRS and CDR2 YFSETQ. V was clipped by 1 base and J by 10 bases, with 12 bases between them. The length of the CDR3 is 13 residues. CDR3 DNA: TGCGCCAGCAGCTTGACTAGCCCCAGCGAGCAGTTCTTC. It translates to CASSLTSPSEQFF. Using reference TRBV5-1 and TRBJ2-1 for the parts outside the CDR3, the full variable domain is KAGVTQTPRYLIKTRGQQVTLSCSPISGHRSVSWYQQTPGQGLQFLFEYFSETQRNKGNFPGRFSGRQFSNSRSEMNVSTLELGDSALYLCASSLTSPSEQFFGPGTRLTVL.

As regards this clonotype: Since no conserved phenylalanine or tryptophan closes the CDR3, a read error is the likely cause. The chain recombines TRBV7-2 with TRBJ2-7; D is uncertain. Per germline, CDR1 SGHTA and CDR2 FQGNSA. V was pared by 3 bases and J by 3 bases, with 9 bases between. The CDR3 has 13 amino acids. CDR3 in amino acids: CASSFRHRYEQYS. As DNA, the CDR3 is TGTGCCAGCAGCTTCCGTCATCGCTACGAGCAGTACTCC.

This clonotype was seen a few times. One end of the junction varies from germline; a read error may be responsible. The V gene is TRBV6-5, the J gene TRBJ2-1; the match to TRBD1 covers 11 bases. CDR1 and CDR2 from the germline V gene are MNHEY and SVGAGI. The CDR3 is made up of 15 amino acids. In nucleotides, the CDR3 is TGTGCCAGCAGCTACTTCGGGACAGGGGGGAATGAGCAGTTCTTC. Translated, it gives CASSYFGTGGNEQFF.

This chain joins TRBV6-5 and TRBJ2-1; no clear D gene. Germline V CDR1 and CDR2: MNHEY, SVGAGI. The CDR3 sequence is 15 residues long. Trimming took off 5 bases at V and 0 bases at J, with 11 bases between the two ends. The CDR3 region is CASSPLESSYNEQFF. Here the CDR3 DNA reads TGTGCCAGCAGTCCTCTAGAGAGCTCCTACAATGAGCAGTTCTTC.

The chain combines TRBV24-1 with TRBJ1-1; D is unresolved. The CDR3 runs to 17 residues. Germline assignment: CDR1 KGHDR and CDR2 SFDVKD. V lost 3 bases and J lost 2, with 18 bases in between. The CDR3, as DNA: TGTGCCACCAGTGATCCCCCTACCTTGCCCCCTAACACTGAAGCTTTCTTT. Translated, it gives CATSDPPTLPPNTEAFF.

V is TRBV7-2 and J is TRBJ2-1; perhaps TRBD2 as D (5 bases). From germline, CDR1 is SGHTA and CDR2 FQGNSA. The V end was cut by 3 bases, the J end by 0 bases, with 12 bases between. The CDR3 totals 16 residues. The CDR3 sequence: CASSFVGVSSYNEQFF. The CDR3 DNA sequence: TGTGCCAGCAGCTTTGTCGGGGTGAGCTCCTACAATGAGCAGTTCTTC.

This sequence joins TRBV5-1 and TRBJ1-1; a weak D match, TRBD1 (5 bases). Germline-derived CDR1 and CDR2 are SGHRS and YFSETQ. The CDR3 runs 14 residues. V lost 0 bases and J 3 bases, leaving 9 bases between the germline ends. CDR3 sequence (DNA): TGCGCCAGCAGCTTGGTCGTGGGGGACACTGAAGCTTTCTTT. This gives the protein CASSLVVGDTEAFF.

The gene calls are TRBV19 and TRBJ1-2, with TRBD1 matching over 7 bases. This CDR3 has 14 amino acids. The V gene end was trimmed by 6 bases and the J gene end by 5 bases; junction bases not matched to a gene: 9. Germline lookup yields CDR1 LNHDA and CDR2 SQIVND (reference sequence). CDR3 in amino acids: CASRRGGTVYGYTF. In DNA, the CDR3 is TGTGCCAGTAGGAGAGGCGGGACAGTATATGGCTACACCTTC.

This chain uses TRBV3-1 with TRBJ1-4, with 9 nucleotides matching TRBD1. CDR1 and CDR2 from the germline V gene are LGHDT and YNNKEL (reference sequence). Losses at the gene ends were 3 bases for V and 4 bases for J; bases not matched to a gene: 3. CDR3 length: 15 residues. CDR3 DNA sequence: TGTGCCAGCAGCCAGAGGGACAGGGTTAATGAAAAACTGTTTTTT. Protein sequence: CASSQRDRVNEKLFF. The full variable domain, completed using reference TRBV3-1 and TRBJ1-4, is DTAVSQTPKYLVTQMGNDKSIKCEQNLGHDTMYWYKQDSKKFLKIMFSYNNKELIINETVPNRFSPKSPDKAHLNLHINSLELGDSAVYFCASSQRDRVNEKLFFGSGTQLSVL.

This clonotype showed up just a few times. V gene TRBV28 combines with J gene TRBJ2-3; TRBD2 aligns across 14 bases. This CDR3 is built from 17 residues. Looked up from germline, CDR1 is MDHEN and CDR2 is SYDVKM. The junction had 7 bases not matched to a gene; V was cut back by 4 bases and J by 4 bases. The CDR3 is CASSSPGLAGEADTQYF. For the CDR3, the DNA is TGTGCCAGCAGTTCACCGGGACTAGCGGGAGAGGCAGATACGCAGTATTTT.

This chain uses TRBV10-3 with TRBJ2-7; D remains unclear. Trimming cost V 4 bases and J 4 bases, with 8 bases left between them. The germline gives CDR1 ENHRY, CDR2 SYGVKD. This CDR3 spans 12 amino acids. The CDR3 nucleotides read TGTGCCATCAGTGGGGCAGCTTACGAGCAGTACTTC. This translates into CAISGAAYEQYF.

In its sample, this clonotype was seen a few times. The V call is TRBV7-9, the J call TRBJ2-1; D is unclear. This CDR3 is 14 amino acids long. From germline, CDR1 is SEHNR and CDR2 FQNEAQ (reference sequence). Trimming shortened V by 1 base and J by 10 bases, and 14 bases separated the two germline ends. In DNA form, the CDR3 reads TGTGCCAGCAGCTTAGTTTCAAATGACCAAGAGCAGTTCTTC. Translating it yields CASSLVSNDQEQFF.

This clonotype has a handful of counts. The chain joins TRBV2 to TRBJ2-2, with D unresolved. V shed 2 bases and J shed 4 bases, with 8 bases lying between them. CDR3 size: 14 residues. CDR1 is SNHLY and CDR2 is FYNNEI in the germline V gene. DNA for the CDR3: TGTGCCAGCAGTGAATCTATAGGCACCGGGGAGCTGTTTTTT. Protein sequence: CASSESIGTGELFF.

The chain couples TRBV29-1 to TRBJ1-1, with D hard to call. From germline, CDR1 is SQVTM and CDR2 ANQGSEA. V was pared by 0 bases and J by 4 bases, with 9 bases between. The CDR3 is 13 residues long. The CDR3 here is CSVEETERTEAFF. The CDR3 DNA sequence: TGCAGCGTTGAAGAAACAGAACGCACTGAAGCTTTCTTT.

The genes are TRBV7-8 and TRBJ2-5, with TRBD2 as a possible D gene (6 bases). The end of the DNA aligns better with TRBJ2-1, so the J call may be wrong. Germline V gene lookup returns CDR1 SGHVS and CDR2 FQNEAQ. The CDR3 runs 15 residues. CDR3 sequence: CASSFGLPTYNEQFF. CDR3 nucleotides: TGTGCCAGCAGCTTCGGACTACCCACCTACAATGAGCAGTTCTTC.

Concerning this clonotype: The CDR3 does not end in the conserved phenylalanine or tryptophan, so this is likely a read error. CDR3 in amino acids: CASSLEARNNEQFL. The CDR3 bases are TGTGCCAGCAGCTTAGAAGCGAGAAACAATGAGCAGTTCCTC. The V gene is TRBV11-2, the J gene TRBJ2-1; D unresolved. V lost 0 bases to trimming and J lost 5 bases, with 8 bases between them. Germline loops: CDR1 SGHAT, CDR2 FQNNGV. CDR3 length: 14 amino acids.

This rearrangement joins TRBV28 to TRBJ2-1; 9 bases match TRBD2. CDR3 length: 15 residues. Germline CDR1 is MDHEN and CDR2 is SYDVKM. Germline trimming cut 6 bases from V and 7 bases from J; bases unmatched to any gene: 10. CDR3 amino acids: CASSPWREGINEQFF. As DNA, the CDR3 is TGTGCCAGCAGCCCTTGGCGGGAGGGTATTAATGAGCAGTTCTTC.

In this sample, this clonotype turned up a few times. The CDR3 DNA sequence: TGCGCCAGCAGCTTGATCCTAGCGGGAGATGCAGATACGCAGTATTTT. This encodes CASSLILAGDADTQYF. The chain recombines TRBV5-1 with TRBJ2-3, with 10 bases lining up with TRBD2. V dropped 1 base and J dropped 4; count of bases not matched to a gene: 6. Germline CDR1 and CDR2: SGHRS and YFSETQ. CDR3 length: 16 residues.

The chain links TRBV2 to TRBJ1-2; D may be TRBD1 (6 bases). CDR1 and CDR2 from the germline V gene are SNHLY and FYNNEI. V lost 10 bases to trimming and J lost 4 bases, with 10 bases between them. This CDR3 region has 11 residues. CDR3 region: CAKTGGYGYTF. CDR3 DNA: TGTGCCAAGACAGGCGGCTATGGCTACACCTTC.

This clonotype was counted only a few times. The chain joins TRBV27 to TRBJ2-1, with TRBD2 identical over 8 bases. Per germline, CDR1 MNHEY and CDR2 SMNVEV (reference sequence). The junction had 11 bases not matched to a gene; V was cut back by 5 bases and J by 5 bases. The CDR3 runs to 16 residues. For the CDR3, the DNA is TGTGCCAGCAGTCCTTTGGCGGGACTAGAGAACAATGAGCAGTTCTTC. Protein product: CASSPLAGLENNEQFF.

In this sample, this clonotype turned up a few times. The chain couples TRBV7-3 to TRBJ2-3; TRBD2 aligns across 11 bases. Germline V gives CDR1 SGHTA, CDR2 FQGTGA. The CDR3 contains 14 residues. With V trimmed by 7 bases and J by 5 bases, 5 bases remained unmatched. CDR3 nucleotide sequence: TGTGCCAGCACGCCGACTAGCGGGGTAGATACGCAGTATTTT. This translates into CASTPTSGVDTQYF. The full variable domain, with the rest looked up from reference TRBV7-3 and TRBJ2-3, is GAGVSQTPSNKVTEKGKYVELRCDPISGHTALYWYRQSLGQGPEFLIYFQGTGAADDSGLPNDRFFAVRPEGSVSTLKIQRTERGDSAVYLCASTPTSGVDTQYFGPGTRLTVL.

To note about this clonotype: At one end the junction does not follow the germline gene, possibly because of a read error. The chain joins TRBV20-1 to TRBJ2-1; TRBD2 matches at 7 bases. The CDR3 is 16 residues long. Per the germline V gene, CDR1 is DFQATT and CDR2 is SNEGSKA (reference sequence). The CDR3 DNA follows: TGCAGTGCTGGAGATATCGGACTAGTGCACTACAATGAGCAGTTCTTC. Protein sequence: CSAGDIGLVHYNEQFF.